This TCR delta chain was sequenced in a study of gamma-delta chains in newborns, infants, children. Turning to the study itself: Innate gammadelta T cells reportedly expand polyclonally right after birth, driven by microbial exposure, per the title.

Of note for this clone: This sequence may be a read error, since a much larger clone differs from it by one base. Other DNA sequences in the sample encode the same CDR3.

CDR1 GEAIGNYY and CDR2 EKD come from the germline V gene. The ends lost 0 bases at V and 0 bases at J; junction bases unmatched: 5. The length of the CDR3 is 20 residues. TCRdb re-called clones from the reads via CATT. Here the sample spans roughly 4,000 delta-chain clones, 44% being singletons. The source of this sequence is a child who was a newborn, infant or young child, either healthy, febrile or measles-vaccinated (not recorded which). V and J are TRDV2 and TRDJ3; TRDD3 agrees at 12 bases. The sequencing used blood, collected at week 6. The DNA of the CDR3 is TGTGCCTGTGACACCGTACTGGGGGATACAAGCTCCTGGGACACCCGACAGATGTTTTTC. The encoded protein is CACDTVLGDTSSWDTRQMFF.